The clone carrying this T cell receptor (beta chain) came up a few times. The CDR3 totals 13 residues. Trimming pared 8 bases from V and 0 bases from J, leaving 5 bases between. CDR1 and CDR2 (germline): WNHNN, SYGVQD (reference sequence). These data originate in a study of cytotoxic CD8 clonotypes in ibrutinib-treated CLL. Only in-frame clones appear in the TCRdb table, and some are missing; sequencing was by immunoSEQ multiplex PCR. The sample gives a few hundred thousand clones, just under 80% of which show up once; over 5.5% is in the top ten. The source material was PBMCs, sampled before ibrutinib treatment. The clonotype originates from a human donor with chronic lymphocytic leukemia. V and J are TRBV10-1 and TRBJ2-6; D not resolved. CDR3 sequence (DNA): TGCGCCAGCTATTGCTCTGGGGCCAACGTCCTGACTTTC. Residues: CASYCSGANVLTF.